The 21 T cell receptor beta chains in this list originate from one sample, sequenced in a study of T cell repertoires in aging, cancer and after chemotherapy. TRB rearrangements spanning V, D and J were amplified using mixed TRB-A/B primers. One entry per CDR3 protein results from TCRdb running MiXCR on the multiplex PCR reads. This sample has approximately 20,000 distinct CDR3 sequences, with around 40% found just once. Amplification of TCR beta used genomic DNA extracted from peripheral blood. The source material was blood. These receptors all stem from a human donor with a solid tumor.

DNA for the CDR3: TGTGCCAGCTCACCAGGGTCGGGGGATACGCAGTATTTT. Translation gives CASSPGSGDTQYF. V and J are TRBV18 and TRBJ2-3; TRBD2 might be the D (5 bases). The CDR3 consists of 13 residues. Trimming took off 2 bases at V and 6 bases at J, with 9 bases between the two ends. In germline, CDR1 is KGHSH, CDR2 LQKENI.

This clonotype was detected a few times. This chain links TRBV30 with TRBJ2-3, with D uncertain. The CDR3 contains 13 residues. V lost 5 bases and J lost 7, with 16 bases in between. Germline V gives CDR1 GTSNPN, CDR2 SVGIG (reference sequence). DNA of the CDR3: TGTGCCTGGGGTAGAAGTCCCTCGAATACGCAGTATTTT. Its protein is CAWGRSPSNTQYF.

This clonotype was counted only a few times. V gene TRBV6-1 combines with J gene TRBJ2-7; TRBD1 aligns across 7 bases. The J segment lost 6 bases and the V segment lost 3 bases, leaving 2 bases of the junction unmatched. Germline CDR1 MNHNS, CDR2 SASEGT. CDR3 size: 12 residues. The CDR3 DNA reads TGTGCCAGCAGTGAGACAGGGATCGAGCAGTACTTC. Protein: CASSETGIEQYF.

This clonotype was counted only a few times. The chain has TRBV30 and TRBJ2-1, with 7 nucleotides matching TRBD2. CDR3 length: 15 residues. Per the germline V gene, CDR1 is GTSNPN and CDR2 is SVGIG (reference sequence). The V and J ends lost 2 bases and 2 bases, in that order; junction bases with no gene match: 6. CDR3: CAWSRNLAAYNEQFF. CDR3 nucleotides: TGTGCCTGGAGTAGGAACCTAGCGGCCTACAATGAGCAGTTCTTC. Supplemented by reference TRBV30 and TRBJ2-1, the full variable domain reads SQTIHQWPATLVQPVGSPLSLECTVEGTSNPNLYWYRQAAGRGLQLLFYSVGIGQISSEVPQNLSASRPQDRQFILSSKKLLLSDSGFYLCAWSRNLAAYNEQFFGPGTRLTVL.

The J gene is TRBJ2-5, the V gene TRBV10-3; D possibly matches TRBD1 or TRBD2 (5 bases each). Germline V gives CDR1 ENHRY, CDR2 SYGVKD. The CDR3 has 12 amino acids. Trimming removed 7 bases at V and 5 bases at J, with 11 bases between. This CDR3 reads CAIKREGETQYF. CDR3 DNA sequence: TGTGCCATCAAGAGAGAGGGGGAGACCCAGTACTTC.

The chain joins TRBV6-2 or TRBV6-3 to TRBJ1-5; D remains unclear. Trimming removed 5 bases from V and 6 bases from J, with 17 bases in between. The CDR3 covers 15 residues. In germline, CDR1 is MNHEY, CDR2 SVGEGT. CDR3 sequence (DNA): TGTGCCAGCAGTGAAGGTCCTGAGGGATCTCAGCCCCAGCATTTT. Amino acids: CASSEGPEGSQPQHF.

The CDR3 DNA sequence: TGTGCCAGTAGTATCAACGCAGAACAGCCCCAGCATTTT. It yields the protein CASSINAEQPQHF. This chain connects TRBV19 to TRBJ1-5; D gene ambiguous. Looked up from germline, CDR1 is LNHDA and CDR2 is SQIVND (reference sequence). This CDR3 has 13 amino acids. V lost 3 bases to trimming and J lost 7 bases, with 10 bases between them.

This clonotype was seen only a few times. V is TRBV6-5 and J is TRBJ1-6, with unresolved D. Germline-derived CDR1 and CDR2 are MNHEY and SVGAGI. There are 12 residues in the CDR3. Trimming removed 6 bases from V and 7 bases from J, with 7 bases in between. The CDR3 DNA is TGTGCCAGCAGGCCGGAGAATTCACCCCTCCACTTT. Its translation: CASRPENSPLHF.

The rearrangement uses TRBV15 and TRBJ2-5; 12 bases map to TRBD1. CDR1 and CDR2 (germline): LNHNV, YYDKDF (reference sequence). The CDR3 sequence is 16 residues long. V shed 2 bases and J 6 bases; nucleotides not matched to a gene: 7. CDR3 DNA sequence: TGTGCCACCAGCAGAAAGGGGACAGGGGGCGGCAAGACCCAGTACTTC. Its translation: CATSRKGTGGGKTQYF. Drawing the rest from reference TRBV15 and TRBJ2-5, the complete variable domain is DAMVIQNPRYQVTQFGKPVTLSCSQTLNHNVMYWYQQKSSQAPKLLFHYYDKDFNNEADTPDNFQSRRPNTSFCFLDIRSPGLGDTAMYLCATSRKGTGGGKTQYFGPGTRLLVL.

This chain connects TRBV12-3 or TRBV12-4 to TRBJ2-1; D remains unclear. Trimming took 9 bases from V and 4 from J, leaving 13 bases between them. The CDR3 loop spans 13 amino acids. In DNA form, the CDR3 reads TGTGCCAGTCAAATTCTGAGTTACAATGAGCAGTTCTTC. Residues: CASQILSYNEQFF.

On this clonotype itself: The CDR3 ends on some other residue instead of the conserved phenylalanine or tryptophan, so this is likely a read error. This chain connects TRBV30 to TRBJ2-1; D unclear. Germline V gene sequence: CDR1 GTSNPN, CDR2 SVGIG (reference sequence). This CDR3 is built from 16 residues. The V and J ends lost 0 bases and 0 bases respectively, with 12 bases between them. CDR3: CAWSVGHVTSYNEQFS. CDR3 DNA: TGTGCCTGGAGTGTAGGTCATGTCACCTCCTACAATGAGCAGTTCTCC.

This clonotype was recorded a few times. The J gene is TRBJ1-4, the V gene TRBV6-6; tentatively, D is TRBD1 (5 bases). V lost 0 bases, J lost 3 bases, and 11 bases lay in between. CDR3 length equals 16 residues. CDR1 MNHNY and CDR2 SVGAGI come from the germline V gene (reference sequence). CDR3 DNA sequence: TGTGCCAGCAGTTACTCGATGGGACTGTCTAATGAAAAACTGTTTTTT. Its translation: CASSYSMGLSNEKLFF.

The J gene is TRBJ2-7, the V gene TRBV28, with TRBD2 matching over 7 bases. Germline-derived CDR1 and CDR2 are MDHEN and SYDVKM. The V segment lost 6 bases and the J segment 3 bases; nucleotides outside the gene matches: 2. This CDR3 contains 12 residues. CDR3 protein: CASRGLVYEQYF. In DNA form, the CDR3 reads TGTGCCAGCAGAGGACTAGTCTACGAGCAGTACTTC. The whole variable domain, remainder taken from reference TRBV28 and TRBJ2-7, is DVKVTQSSRYLVKRTGEKVFLECVQDMDHENMFWYRQDPGLGLRLIYFSYDVKMKEKGDIPEGYSVSREKKERFSLILESASTNQTSMYLCASRGLVYEQYFGPGTRLTVT.

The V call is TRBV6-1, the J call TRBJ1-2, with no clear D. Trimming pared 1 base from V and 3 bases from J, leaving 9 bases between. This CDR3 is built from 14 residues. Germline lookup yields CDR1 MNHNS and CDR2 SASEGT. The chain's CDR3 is CASSEVTTDYGYTF. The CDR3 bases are TGTGCCAGCAGTGAAGTCACGACGGACTATGGCTACACCTTC.

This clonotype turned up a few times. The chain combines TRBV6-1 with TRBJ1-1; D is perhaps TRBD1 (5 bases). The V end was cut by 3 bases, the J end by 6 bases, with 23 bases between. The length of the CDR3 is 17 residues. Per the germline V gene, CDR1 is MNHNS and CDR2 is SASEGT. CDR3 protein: CASSDLPGRQTRPEAFF. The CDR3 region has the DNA TGTGCCAGCAGTGACCTACCAGGGAGACAGACCAGGCCTGAAGCTTTCTTT.

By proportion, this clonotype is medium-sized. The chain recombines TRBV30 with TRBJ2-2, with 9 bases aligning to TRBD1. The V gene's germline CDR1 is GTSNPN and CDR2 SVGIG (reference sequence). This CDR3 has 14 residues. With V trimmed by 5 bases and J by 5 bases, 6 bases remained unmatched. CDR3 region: CAWLGQGYTGELFF. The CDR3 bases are TGTGCCTGGTTAGGACAGGGGTATACCGGGGAGCTGTTTTTT.

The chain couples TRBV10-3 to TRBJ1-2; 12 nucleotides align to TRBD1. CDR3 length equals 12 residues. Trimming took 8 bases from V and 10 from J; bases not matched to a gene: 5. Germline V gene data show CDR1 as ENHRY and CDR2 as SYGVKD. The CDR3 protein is CAIEGGQGAYTF. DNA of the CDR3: TGTGCCATCGAAGGGGGACAGGGGGCCTACACCTTC.

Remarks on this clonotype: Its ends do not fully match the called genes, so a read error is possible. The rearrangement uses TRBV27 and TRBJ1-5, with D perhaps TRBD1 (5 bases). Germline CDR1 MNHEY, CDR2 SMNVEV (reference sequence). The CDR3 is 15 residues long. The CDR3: CASSLGQGSDQPQHF. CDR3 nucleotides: TGTGCCAGCAGTTTAGGGCAGGGTAGCGATCAGCCCCAGCATTTT.

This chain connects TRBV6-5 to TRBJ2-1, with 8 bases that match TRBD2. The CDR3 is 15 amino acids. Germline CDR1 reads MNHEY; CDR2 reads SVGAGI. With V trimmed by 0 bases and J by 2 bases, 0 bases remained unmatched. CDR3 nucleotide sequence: TGTGCCAGCAGTTACTCGGGACTAGCCTACAATGAGCAGTTCTTC. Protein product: CASSYSGLAYNEQFF.

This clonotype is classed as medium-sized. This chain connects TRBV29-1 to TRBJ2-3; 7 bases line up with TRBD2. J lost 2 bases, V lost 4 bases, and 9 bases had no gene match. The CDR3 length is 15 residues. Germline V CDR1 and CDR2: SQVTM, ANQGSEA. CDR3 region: CSVVRGRGHTDTQYF. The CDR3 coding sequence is TGCAGCGTTGTTAGAGGGAGGGGCCACACAGATACGCAGTATTTT.

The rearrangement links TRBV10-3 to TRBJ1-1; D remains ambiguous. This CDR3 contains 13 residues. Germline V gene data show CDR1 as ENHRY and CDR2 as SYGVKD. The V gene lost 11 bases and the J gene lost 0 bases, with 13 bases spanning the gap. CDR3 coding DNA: TGTGCCTCCACGAGGGTAATGAACACTGAAGCTTTCTTT. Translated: CASTRVMNTEAFF.